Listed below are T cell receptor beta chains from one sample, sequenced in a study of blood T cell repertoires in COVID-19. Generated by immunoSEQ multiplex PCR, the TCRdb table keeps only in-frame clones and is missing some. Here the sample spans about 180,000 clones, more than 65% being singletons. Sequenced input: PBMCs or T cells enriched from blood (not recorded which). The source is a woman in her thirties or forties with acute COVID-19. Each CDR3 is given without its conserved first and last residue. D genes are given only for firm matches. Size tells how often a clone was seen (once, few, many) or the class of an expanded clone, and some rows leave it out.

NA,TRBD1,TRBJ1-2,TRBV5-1,ASSLERTGAGYT
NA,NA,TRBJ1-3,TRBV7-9,ASSLGSAPSGNTIY
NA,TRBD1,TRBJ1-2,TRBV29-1,SVAVGQVHGYT
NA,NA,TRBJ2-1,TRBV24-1,ATSDEGQRYNEQF
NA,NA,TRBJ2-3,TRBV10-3,ATAGRVNTDTQY
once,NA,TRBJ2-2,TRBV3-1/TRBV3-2,ASSSRQESTGELF
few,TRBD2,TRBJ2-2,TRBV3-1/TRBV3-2,ASSRRAGGPPNTGELF
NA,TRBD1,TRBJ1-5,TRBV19,ASSPRDSYSNQPQH
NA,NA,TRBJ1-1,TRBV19,ASSHQGSAEAF
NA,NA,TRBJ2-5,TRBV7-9,ASSRALDQETQY
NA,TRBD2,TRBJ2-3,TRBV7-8,ASSFGGRALTSTDTQY
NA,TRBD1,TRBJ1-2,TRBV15,ATSRGGQGALSRHGYT
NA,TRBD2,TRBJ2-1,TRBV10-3,AISAGTSGVYNEQF
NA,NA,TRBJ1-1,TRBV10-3,AISESAGPGTEAF
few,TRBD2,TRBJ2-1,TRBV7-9,ASSLGSGNYNEQF
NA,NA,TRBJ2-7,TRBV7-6,ASSLDRLREQY
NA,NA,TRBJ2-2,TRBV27,ASSTLGQTNTGELF
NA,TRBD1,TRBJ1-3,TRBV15,ATSSGDRGSRNTIY
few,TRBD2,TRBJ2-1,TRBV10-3,AISESAGGSYNEQF
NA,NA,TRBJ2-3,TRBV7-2,ASSLDLHREDTQY
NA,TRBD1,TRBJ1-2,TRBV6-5,ASSRDSAFYGYT
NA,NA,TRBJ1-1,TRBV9,ASSPSGVYTEAF
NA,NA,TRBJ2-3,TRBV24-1,ATSDFGQVSTDTQY
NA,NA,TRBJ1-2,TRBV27,ASRPDSYGGYT
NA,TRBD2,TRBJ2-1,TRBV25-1,ASSEGGASGSIYNEQF
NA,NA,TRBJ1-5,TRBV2,ASRGVQLSQPQH
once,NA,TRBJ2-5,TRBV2,ASGPQETQY